Each of the 20 T cell receptor delta chains below was sequenced from the same sample in a study of gammadelta T cells in human blood. TCRdb re-called the RT-PCR reads through CATT. The sample yields hundreds of delta-chain clones, roughly 18% seen once. Sequenced input: Vgamma9Vdelta2 gamma-delta T cells from fetal blood. These receptors originate from a human fetus.

This chain connects TRDV2 to TRDJ3; D possibly corresponds to TRDD3 (6 bases). V was clipped by 0 bases and J by 0 bases, with 20 bases between them. The CDR3 sequence is 21 residues long. CDR1 GEAIGNYY and CDR2 EKD come from the germline V gene. The CDR3, as DNA: TGTGCCTGTGACACCGGGACGCCCCTGGGGACCGGCTCCTGGGACACCCGACAGATGTTTTTC. It encodes CACDTGTPLGTGSWDTRQMFF.

Regarding this clone: Being one base from a much bigger clone, this may be a read error. Other DNA variants within this sample encode the same CDR3. The V and J genes are TRDV2 and TRDJ1, with TRDD3 matching over 7 bases. CDR1 GEAIGNYY and CDR2 EKD come from the germline V gene. Losses at the gene ends were 0 bases for V and 2 bases for J; bases not matched to a gene: 14. The CDR3 totals 18 residues. The DNA for the CDR3 is TGTGCCTGTGACACCGGAAGGGCTGGGGGCCCGTATACCGATAAACTCATCTTT. This codes for CACDTGRAGGPYTDKLIF.

This clone showed up just a few times. A much larger clone sits a single nucleotide away, making a read error possible. The same CDR3 can be traced to other DNA sequences in this sample. The chain joins TRDV2 to TRDJ2; maybe TRDD3 (6 bases). From germline, CDR1 is GEAIGNYY and CDR2 EKD. Trimming shortened V by 0 bases and J by 5 bases, and 18 bases separated the two germline ends. CDR3 length equals 17 residues. The CDR3 region is CACDTVGWGPPTAQLFF. CDR3 sequence (DNA): TGTGCCTGTGACACCGTAGGATGGGGGCCACCTACAGCACAACTCTTCTTT.

Turning to this clone: It is likely a read error: a sequence one base away is far more abundant. The rearrangement links TRAV29/DV5 to TRDJ3; TRDD3 agrees at 7 bases. The germline V gene encodes CDR1 NSMFDY and CDR2 ISSIKDK. The CDR3 contains 15 residues. CDR3 in amino acids: CARWGTSWDTRQMFF. The CDR3 DNA is TGTGCTCGTTGGGGGACCTCCTGGGACACCCGACAGATGTTTTTC.

This clone rates as large. The chain carries TRDV2 and TRDJ2; 13 nucleotides agree with TRDD3. Germline CDR1 reads GEAIGNYY; CDR2 reads EKD. CDR3 length: 18 amino acids. V was clipped by 8 bases and J by 4 bases; unmatched bases: 15. The chain's CDR3 is CASLPFTGGYAATAQLFF. CDR3 coding DNA: TGTGCCTCTCTCCCCTTTACTGGGGGATACGCAGCGACAGCACAACTCTTCTTT.

This clone is categorized as large. This chain joins TRDV2 and TRDJ3; 11 nucleotides align to TRDD3. J was trimmed by 0 bases and V by 0 bases; bases with no gene match: 3. The germline V gene encodes CDR1 GEAIGNYY and CDR2 EKD. CDR3 length: 19 residues. CDR3 DNA sequence: TGTGCCTGTGACACCGTACTGGGGGATAGCTCCTGGGACACCCGACAGATGTTTTTC. Translated: CACDTVLGDSSWDTRQMFF.

This clone is medium-sized (0.01 to 0.1%) by share. V usage is TRDV2 and J usage is TRDJ3; TRDD3 matches at 8 bases. Germline CDR1 GEAIGNYY, CDR2 EKD. The CDR3 sequence is 18 residues long. Trimming cost V 3 bases and J 0 bases; bases outside gene matches: 6. The CDR3 loop reads CACDGLGVSSWDTRQMFF. The CDR3, as DNA: TGTGCCTGTGACGGACTGGGGGTCTCCTCCTGGGACACCCGACAGATGTTTTTC.

On this clone itself: A much more abundant neighbour one base away suggests this may be a read error. This rearrangement joins TRDV2 to TRDJ3; 12 bases line up with TRDD3. TCRdb lists no J gene, so it was determined here by aligning the DNA to germline. Germline V lookup: CDR1 GEAIGNYY, CDR2 EKD. J gave up 0 bases and V 0 bases, and 5 bases lay outside the gene matches. The CDR3 contains 20 residues. CDR3: CACDTVLGDTYSWDTRQMFF. In nucleotides, the CDR3 is TGTGCCTGTGACACCGTACTGGGGGATACCTACTCCTGGGACACCCGACAGATGTTTTTC.

About this clone: TCRdb shows a much larger clone's protein in place of this DNA's translation, and the two differ at residue 3, likely through a read error; the protein shown is translated from the DNA. This chain connects TRDV2 to TRDJ3, with 10 bases lining up with TRDD3. The CDR3 contains 14 residues. Germline lookup yields CDR1 GEAIGNYY and CDR2 EKD. The CDR3, as DNA: TGTGCCTGGGACGTACTGGGGGATACCCGACAGATGTTTTTC. It translates to CAWDVLGDTRQMFF.

About this clone: Since a much larger clone is just one base distant, this may be a read error. Other DNA sequences in this specimen translate into the identical CDR3. The chain has TRDV2 and TRDJ1; 7 positions agree with TRDD3. This CDR3 is built from 15 residues. CDR1 GEAIGNYY and CDR2 EKD come from the germline V gene. For the CDR3, the DNA is TGTGCCTGCGACACCGTCGGGGATAAAAGAGATAAACTCATCTTT. Translating gives CACDTVGDKRDKLIF.

V gene TRDV2 combines with J gene TRDJ1; 13 bases are a match to TRDD3. Because TCRdb records no J gene, it was assigned here through a match of the DNA to germline. CDR1 is GEAIGNYY and CDR2 is EKD in the germline V gene. Trimming removed 4 bases from V and 5 bases from J; junction bases left unmatched: 9. This CDR3 spans 16 amino acids. CDR3 loop: CACERILGDTRDKLIF. As DNA, the CDR3 is TGTGCCTGTGAGAGGATACTGGGGGATACGCGGGATAAACTCATCTTT.

On this clone itself: A far larger clone lies a single base away; this is likely a read error. V usage is TRDV2 and J usage is TRDJ3; 7 bases line up with TRDD3. TCRdb is silent on the J gene; assignment here came from matching the DNA to germline. The germline gives CDR1 GEAIGNYY, CDR2 EKD. The CDR3 is 20 amino acids. CDR3 loop: CARDTPGWGSSSWDTRQMFF. As DNA, the CDR3 is TGTGCCCGTGACACCCCTGGCTGGGGGTCCAGCTCCTGGGACACCCGACAGATGTTTTTC.

Points on this clone: This may arise from a read error, as a much more abundant clone is one base away. The sample has other DNA sequences that encode this CDR3 too. The V call is TRDV2, the J call TRDJ3; D not certain. V gave up 1 base and J gave up 0 bases, with 12 bases separating them. Germline V gene data show CDR1 as GEAIGNYY and CDR2 as EKD. CDR3 length: 18 residues. CDR3 nucleotide sequence: TGTGCCTGTGACACTGGTGGATTCAGCTCCTGGGACACCCGACAGATGTTTTTC. It yields the protein CACDTGGFSSWDTRQMFF.

This clone is deemed large. The chain recombines TRDV2 with TRDJ2; perhaps TRDD3 as D (6 bases). The CDR3 contains 12 residues. V gave up 1 base and J gave up 7 bases, with 6 bases separating them. Per germline, CDR1 GEAIGNYY and CDR2 EKD. CDR3 bases: TGTGCCTGTGACACTGGGGGAGCACAACTCTTCTTT. It codes for CACDTGGAQLFF.

For this clone: A read error may explain this, as a much larger clone is one base away. The sample holds other DNA sequences that translate to the same CDR3. The chain links TRDV2 to TRDJ3; 10 nucleotides align to TRDD3. CDR1 is GEAIGNYY, CDR2 EKD, per germline. The CDR3 consists of 18 residues. CDR3 residues: CACDTVLGDSWDTRQMFF. CDR3 coding DNA: TGTGCCTGTGACACCGTACTGGGGGATTCCTGGGACACCCGGCAGATGTTTTTC.

This clone rates as large. The chain uses TRDV2 and TRDJ3; possibly TRDD3 for D (6 bases). The CDR3 is 17 residues long. Germline loops: CDR1 GEAIGNYY, CDR2 EKD. With 0 bases removed from V and 0 bases from J, the gap between germline ends came to 8 bases. The CDR3 DNA follows: TGTGCCTGTGACACCGTACTGGGCTCCTGGGACACCCGACAGATGTTTTTC. It translates to CACDTVLGSWDTRQMFF.

The J gene is TRDJ3, the V gene TRDV2, with 9 bases fitting TRDD3. Because TCRdb records no J gene, it was assigned here through a match of the DNA to germline. The V segment lost 0 bases and the J segment 3 bases; nucleotides outside the gene matches: 11. Per the germline V gene, CDR1 is GEAIGNYY and CDR2 is EKD. The CDR3 covers 20 residues. The DNA of the CDR3 is TGTGCCTGTGACACCGTCGCTGGGGGATCCCTACGCTGGGACACCCGACAGATGTTTTTC. Protein: CACDTVAGGSLRWDTRQMFF.

This clone is judged large. Other DNA sequences in the same sample also yield this CDR3. The rearrangement joins TRDV2 to TRDJ3; 8 nucleotides line up with TRDD3. Germline loops: CDR1 GEAIGNYY, CDR2 EKD. J gave up 0 bases and V 0 bases, and 6 bases lay outside the gene matches. The CDR3 loop spans 19 amino acids. CDR3 nucleotides: TGTGCCTGTGACACCGCTGGGGGACCTAGCTCCTGGGACACCCGACAGATGTTTTTC. Protein product: CACDTAGGPSSWDTRQMFF.

This clone rates as medium-sized. The chain uses TRDV2 and TRDJ3, with no clear D. This CDR3 has 17 amino acids. V lost 5 bases, J lost 0 bases, and 13 bases lay in between. Germline V gives CDR1 GEAIGNYY, CDR2 EKD. CDR3 loop: CACAPLESSWDTRQMFF. Here the CDR3 DNA reads TGTGCCTGTGCTCCGCTAGAAAGCTCCTGGGACACCCGACAGATGTTTTTC.

This clone was seen more than once but under ten times. This likely came from a read error, as a far larger clone is one base away. Within the sample, other DNA sequences also encode this same CDR3. The chain links TRDV2 to TRDJ1; the match to TRDD3 covers 8 bases. There are 14 residues in the CDR3. The germline gives CDR1 GEAIGNYY, CDR2 EKD. V dropped 3 bases and J dropped 0; count of bases not matched to a gene: 2. The DNA of the CDR3 is TGTGCCTGTGACGGACTGGGGGACACCGATAAACTCATCTTT. It translates to CACDGLGDTDKLIF.